The 16 T cell receptor beta chains in this list originate from one sample, sequenced in a study of shared clonotypes between healthy human individuals. The protocol was immunoSEQ multiplex PCR, while the TCRdb copy is restricted to in-frame clones and leaves out a portion. The table has 2,500,000 or so clones, approximately 93% seen once. The specimen was naive CD4+ T cells from PBMCs. This sample's subset: CD45RA+ positively selected. Source of these receptors: a man aged 18 to 29 in good health. Some clones in this sample may be carry-over from other donors' samples.

About this clone: This same CDR3 is encoded by further DNA sequences in the sample. The chain joins TRBV7-8 to TRBJ2-5, with D perhaps TRBD1 (6 bases). Looked up from germline, CDR1 is SGHVS and CDR2 is FQNEAQ. CDR3 length: 15 residues. Trimming stripped 0 bases from V and 2 bases from J, with 10 bases between. CDR3 region: CASSLAGRGQETQYF. CDR3 bases: TGTGCCAGCAGCTTAGCGGGCAGGGGTCAAGAGACCCAGTACTTC.

The rearrangement links TRBV27 to TRBJ1-5, with TRBD1 identical over 10 bases. Germline loops: CDR1 MNHEY, CDR2 SMNVEV (reference sequence). V lost 6 bases to trimming and J lost 0 bases; unmatched junction nucleotides: 5. This CDR3 is 16 amino acids long. The CDR3 DNA follows: TGTGCCAGCAGCCGACAGGGGGCAGGTAGCAATCAGCCCCAGCATTTT. Translation: CASSRQGAGSNQPQHF.

The CDR3 here is CASSLDGREGPYEQYF. CDR3 coding DNA: TGCGCCAGCAGCTTGGACGGGAGGGAGGGTCCCTACGAGCAGTACTTC. The V and J genes are TRBV5-1 and TRBJ2-7, with 8 nucleotides matching TRBD2. J was trimmed by 2 bases and V by 0 bases; bases with no gene match: 7. The CDR3 consists of 16 residues. Germline CDR1 is SGHRS and CDR2 is YFSETQ.

The chain links TRBV27 to TRBJ2-1; TRBD2 matches 11 bases. CDR1 and CDR2 from the germline V gene are MNHEY and SMNVEV (reference sequence). The CDR3 has 17 amino acids. Germline trimming cut 4 bases from V and 1 base from J; bases unmatched to any gene: 6. CDR3 protein: CASSSPGLADSYNEQFF. The CDR3 DNA sequence: TGTGCCAGCAGTTCGCCGGGACTAGCGGATTCCTACAATGAGCAGTTCTTC.

The chain couples TRBV14 to TRBJ1-5; 8 bases fit TRBD1. V was clipped by 4 bases and J by 2 bases; unmatched bases: 4. This CDR3 comprises 15 residues. Germline V CDR1 and CDR2: SGHDN, FVKESK. CDR3 sequence (DNA): TGTGCCAGCAGCCCAGGACAGGGTCGCAATCAGCCCCAGCATTTT. Translated, it gives CASSPGQGRNQPQHF. Combining the CDR3 with reference TRBV14 and TRBJ1-5 gives the whole variable domain EAGVTQFPSHSVIEKGQTVTLRCDPISGHDNLYWYRRVMGKEIKFLLHFVKESKQDESGMPNNRFLAERTGGTYSTLKVQPAELEDSGVYFCASSPGQGRNQPQHFGDGTRLSIL.

The chain links TRBV11-2 to TRBJ1-2; weak D call: TRBD1 (6 bases). V was cut by 4 bases and J by 6 bases, with 12 bases left in between. This CDR3 spans 13 amino acids. Germline V gives CDR1 SGHAT, CDR2 FQNNGV. CDR3 nucleotide sequence: TGTGCCAGCAGCTACAGCAGGGGCCATGGCTACACCTTC. Its protein is CASSYSRGHGYTF. The entire variable domain, with the rest obtained from reference TRBV11-2 and TRBJ1-2, is as follows: EAGVAQSPRYKIIEKRQSVAFWCNPISGHATLYWYQQILGQGPKLLIQFQNNGVVDDSQLPKDRFSAERLKGVDSTLKIQPAKLEDSAVYLCASSYSRGHGYTFGSGTRLTVV.

The chain has TRBV2 and TRBJ2-2; 8 bases fit TRBD2. The germline CDR1 and CDR2 sequences are SNHLY and FYNNEI. Germline trimming cut 4 bases from V and 7 bases from J; bases unmatched to any gene: 5. This CDR3 is built from 14 residues. The CDR3 reads CASSVFSGNGELFF. CDR3 in DNA: TGTGCCAGCAGTGTTTTTAGCGGGAACGGGGAGCTGTTTTTT.

The CDR3 DNA reads TGTGCCAGCAGCACGGGGACTAGCGCCCGTTATGAGCAGTACTTC. This sequence encodes CASSTGTSARYEQYF. This sequence joins TRBV11-2 and TRBJ2-7, with 10 positions matching TRBD2. The junction had 11 bases not matched to a gene; V was cut back by 5 bases and J by 7 bases. CDR1 is SGHAT and CDR2 is FQNNGV in the germline V gene. The CDR3 is 15 residues long.

The chain couples TRBV7-8 to TRBJ1-4; D is uncertain. The ends were cut back, 2 bases at V and 8 bases at J, with 3 bases in the middle. CDR3 length equals 11 residues. Germline loops: CDR1 SGHVS, CDR2 FQNEAQ. The CDR3 reads CASSLFEKLFF. CDR3 coding DNA: TGTGCCAGCAGCTTATTCGAAAAACTGTTTTTT.

The chain links TRBV7-3 to TRBJ2-1; D is possibly TRBD2 (5 bases). The CDR3 is 16 amino acids. V was shortened by 5 bases and J by 0 bases, with 14 bases between the two germline ends. Germline V CDR1 and CDR2: SGHTA, FQGTGA. CDR3 loop: CASSRGSGSSYNEQFF. The CDR3, as DNA: TGTGCCAGCAGCCGTGGGAGCGGCAGCTCCTACAATGAGCAGTTCTTC.

This clone was detected once. The V call is TRBV10-1, the J call TRBJ2-5; 8 bases line up with TRBD1. Germline CDR1 reads WNHNN; CDR2 reads SYGVQD (reference sequence). The CDR3 consists of 14 residues. Germline trimming cut 5 bases from V and 5 bases from J; bases unmatched to any gene: 7. CDR3 nucleotides: TGCGCCAGCAGTTCAGGGGGCCTAGGTGAGACCCAGTACTTC. Protein product: CASSSGGLGETQYF.

This clone was seen only a few times. The rearrangement links TRBV5-1 to TRBJ1-2; 10 bases match TRBD1. The germline V gene has CDR1 SGHRS and CDR2 YFSETQ. Unmatched junction bases numbered 3, after V lost 3 bases and J lost 4 bases. The CDR3 length is 14 residues. The CDR3 DNA follows: TGCGCCAGCAGCTGGGACAGGGGAGTCTATGGCTACACCTTC. Protein: CASSWDRGVYGYTF.

The gene calls are TRBV7-2 and TRBJ2-1, with 10 bases fitting TRBD2. Germline lookup yields CDR1 SGHTA and CDR2 FQGNSA. This CDR3 has 16 residues. J gave up 10 bases and V 5 bases, and 14 bases lay outside the gene matches. The CDR3 protein is CASSPAPGLALREQFF. The CDR3 nucleotides read TGTGCCAGCAGCCCCGCTCCGGGACTAGCGTTAAGGGAGCAGTTCTTC.

The chain recombines TRBV7-9 with TRBJ2-3, with D possibly TRBD2 on 6 matching bases. Germline V gives CDR1 SEHNR, CDR2 FQNEAQ (reference sequence). The CDR3 has 15 amino acids. Trimming took off 5 bases at V and 0 bases at J, with 12 bases between the two ends. The CDR3 DNA reads TGTGCCAGCAGCCGCACCGGGACTAGCACAGATACGCAGTATTTT. It is translated as CASSRTGTSTDTQYF.

Notes on this clone: Other DNA variants within this sample encode the same CDR3. The chain employs TRBV5-1 and TRBJ1-1; D call uncertain. This CDR3 comprises 14 residues. V gave up 0 bases and J gave up 1 base, with 7 bases separating them. Germline lookup yields CDR1 SGHRS and CDR2 YFSETQ. The DNA for the CDR3 is TGCGCCAGCAGCTTGGGGGGAAGGAACACTGAAGCTTTCTTT. Translated, it gives CASSLGGRNTEAFF.

The chain employs TRBV29-1 and TRBJ1-1; D gene ambiguous. Germline V gene lookup returns CDR1 SQVTM and CDR2 ANQGSEA. V lost 5 bases to trimming and J lost 3 bases, with 19 bases between them. The CDR3 has 15 residues. CDR3 in DNA: TGCAGCGTTATAGTATCGGGTGGGGTATACACTGAAGCTTTCTTT. Translated: CSVIVSGGVYTEAFF.